The clone carrying this T cell receptor (beta chain) was observed a few times. Methods used by the authors: Reference gene primer amplification gave nucleated cell count estimates. This table comes from immunoSEQ multiplex PCR, and its TCRdb copy is limited to in-frame clones, with some not included. D and trimming were read from the DNA, whereas the V and J calls and clone size are those reported in that table. The sample lists under 150,000 clones; approximately 91% were seen once. This record comes from a study of blood T cell repertoires in COVID-19. About the study: Researchers got acute and convalescent COVID-19 samples from the United States, Italy and Spain. Sample material is recorded as cDNA or gDNA derived from T cells, B-cell-depleted T cells, or PBMCs.

The sample comprised peripheral blood. This sequence originates from a man aged 50-60 years with active or convalescent COVID-19.

CDR3 DNA sequence: TGTGCCAGCAGCCAAGGAGGGTTTGCAGATACGCAGTATTTT. Amino acids: CASSQGGFADTQYF. This chain uses TRBV3-1 (or the pseudogene TRBV3-2) with TRBJ2-3; possibly TRBD2 for D (5 bases). Germline values: CDR1 LGHDT, CDR2 YNNKEL (reference sequence). With 1 base removed from V and 4 bases from J, the gap between germline ends came to 9 bases. This CDR3 has 14 amino acids.